The clone carrying this T cell receptor beta chain was seen at least ten times. Its antigen remains unidentified. This entry is derived from a study of Graves' ophthalmopathy and Graves' hyperthyroidism. General observations from the study: Also, most clonotypes expanded in the thyroid above 0.001 frequency appeared in blood.

The CDR3 covers 15 residues. V lost 4 bases to trimming and J lost 0 bases, with 7 bases between them. Germline loops: CDR1 SGHVS, CDR2 FQNEAQ. Investigators amplified TCR beta CDR3 regions from RNA transcripts. Investigators did first-round RT-PCR with HTBI primers, then second-round multiplex PCR. TCRdb processed the multiplex PCR reads anew with MiXCR; each CDR3 protein has one entry. Of around 590,000 distinct CDR3 sequences listed, under 40% are singletons. Sequencing was performed on peripheral blood or thyroid tissue (not recorded which). J is TRBJ1-6 and V is TRBV7-8; D call uncertain. The TCR sequence derives from an adult man with Graves' hyperthyroidism. In DNA, the CDR3 is TGTGCCAGCAGCTCCCACCGCTCCTATAATTCACCCCTCCACTTT. Protein: CASSSHRSYNSPLHF.